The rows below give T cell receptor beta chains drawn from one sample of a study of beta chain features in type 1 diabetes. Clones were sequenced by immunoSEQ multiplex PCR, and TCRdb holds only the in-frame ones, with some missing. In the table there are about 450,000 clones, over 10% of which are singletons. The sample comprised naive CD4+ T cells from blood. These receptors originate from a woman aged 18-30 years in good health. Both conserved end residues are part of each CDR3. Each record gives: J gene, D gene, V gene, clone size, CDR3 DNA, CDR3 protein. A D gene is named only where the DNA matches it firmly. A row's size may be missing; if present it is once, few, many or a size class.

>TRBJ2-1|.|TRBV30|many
TGTGCCTGGAGTGTTAGGGGTGGTGAGCAGTTCTTC
CAWSVRGGEQFF
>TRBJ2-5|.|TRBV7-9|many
TGTGCCAGCAGCTCGCAAGAGACCCAGTACTTC
CASSSQETQYF
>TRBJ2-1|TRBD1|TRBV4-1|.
TGCGCCAGCAGCGCGTTAGGACAGGGTTACAATGAGCAGTTCTTC
CASSALGQGYNEQFF
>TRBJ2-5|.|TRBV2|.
TGTGCCAGCAGTGAGGAAGGGTCCAGGGAGACCCAGTACTTC
CASSEEGSRETQYF
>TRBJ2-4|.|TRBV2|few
TGTGCCAGCAGTGACAGGGGCTTAGCCAAAAACATTCAGTACTTC
CASSDRGLAKNIQYF
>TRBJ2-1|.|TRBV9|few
TGTGCCAGCAGCACAGGCGGTACCAATGAGCAGTTCTTC
CASSTGGTNEQFF
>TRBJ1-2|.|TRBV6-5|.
TGTGCCAGCAGTTGGGACGTCTCTAATGGCTACACCTTC
CASSWDVSNGYTF
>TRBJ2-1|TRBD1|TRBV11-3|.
TGTGCCAGCAGCCCGGCCTGGCCTTCAGGGGGTGATAATGAGCAGTTCTTC
CASSPAWPSGGDNEQFF
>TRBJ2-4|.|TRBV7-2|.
TGTGCCAGCAGCTCTACTCCCGGGAACAAAAACATTCAGTACTTC
CASSSTPGNKNIQYF
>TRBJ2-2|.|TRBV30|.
TGTGCCTGGAGTAGGCCCGACGGCGGGGAGCTGTTTTTT
CAWSRPDGGELFF
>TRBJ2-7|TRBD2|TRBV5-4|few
TGTGCCAGCAGCAAGAGCGGGAGTGGGCTGGAGCAGTACTTC
CASSKSGSGLEQYF
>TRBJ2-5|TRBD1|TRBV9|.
TGTGCCAGCAGCCTCCGACAGGGAGAAGAGACCCAGTACTTC
CASSLRQGEETQYF
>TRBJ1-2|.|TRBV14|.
TGTGCCAGCAGCGGCTCTAGCTATGGCTACACCTTC
CASSGSSYGYTF
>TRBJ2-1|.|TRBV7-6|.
TGTGCCAGCAGCACCCAAGAGTACAATGAGCAGTTCTTC
CASSTQEYNEQFF
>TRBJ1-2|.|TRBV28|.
TGTGCCAGCAGTTTTCGAGGGTCCGATGGCTACACCTTC
CASSFRGSDGYTF
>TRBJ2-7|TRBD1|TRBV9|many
TGTGCCAGCAGCGCGGACTCCGGGACAGGGACCGAGCAGTACTTC
CASSADSGTGTEQYF
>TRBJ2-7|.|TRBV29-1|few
TGCAGCGTTGGGAGTCTGTCCCCGGGCGAGCAGTACTTC
CSVGSLSPGEQYF
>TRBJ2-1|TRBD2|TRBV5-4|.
TGTGCCAGCAGCGCAACTAGCGGGACTTACAATGAGCAGTTCTTC
CASSATSGTYNEQFF
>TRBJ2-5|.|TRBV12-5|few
TGTGCTAGTGGTACCCAGGGGCGCGAGACCCAGTACTTC
CASGTQGRETQYF
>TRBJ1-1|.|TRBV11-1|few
TGTGCCAGCAGGGGACTCACTGAAGCTTTCTTT
CASRGLTEAFF
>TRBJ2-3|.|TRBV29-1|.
TGCAGCGTTGAAGACCGGGACAGCACAGATACGCAGTATTTT
CSVEDRDSTDTQYF
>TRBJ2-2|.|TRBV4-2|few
TGTGCCAGCAGCCGGGCGGACGGGGAGCTGTTTTTT
CASSRADGELFF
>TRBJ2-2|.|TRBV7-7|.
TGTGCTAGCAGCCCATCAAGAAAGAACACCGGGGAGCTGTTTTTT
CASSPSRKNTGELFF
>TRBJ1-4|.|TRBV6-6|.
TGTGCCAGCAGTTACTCGTTGGGTGCAACTAATGAAAAACTGTTTTTT
CASSYSLGATNEKLFF
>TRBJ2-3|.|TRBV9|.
TGTGCCAGCAGCGTAGACCCGGGGGCTACAGATACGCAGTATTTT
CASSVDPGATDTQYF
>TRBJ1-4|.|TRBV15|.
TGTGCCACCGAGCTTACCGGGGCTGGCCGGAGAAGTAATGAAAAACTGTTTTTT
CATELTGAGRRSNEKLFF
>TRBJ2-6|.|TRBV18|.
TGTGCCAGTTCCTGGACTGGGGCCAACGTCCTGACTTTC
CASSWTGANVLTF
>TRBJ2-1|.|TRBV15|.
TGTGCCACCAGCCTACGATTGAGCGAGCAGTTCTTC
CATSLRLSEQFF
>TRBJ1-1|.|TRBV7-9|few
TGTGCCAGCAGCTCACGTGCTCAGGGATACACTGAAGCTTTCTTT
CASSSRAQGYTEAFF
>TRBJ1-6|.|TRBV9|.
TGTGCCGGCCCAACCCCCTCCCCAGGGGCCGAAAATTCACCCCTCCACTTT
CAGPTPSPGAENSPLHF
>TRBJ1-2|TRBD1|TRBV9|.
TGTGCCAGCAGCACAAGACAGGGGAACTATGGCTACACCTTC
CASSTRQGNYGYTF
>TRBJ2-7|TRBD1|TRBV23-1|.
TGCGCCAGCAGTCAATCAGGGGGCGGGTCATCGGGGGAGCAGTACTTC
CASSQSGGGSSGEQYF
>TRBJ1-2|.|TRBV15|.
TGTGCCACCAGCAGAGATCCCAGATCTAACTATGGCTACACCTTC
CATSRDPRSNYGYTF
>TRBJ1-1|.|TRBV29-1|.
TGCAGCGTTGACGGCAGTAAAATGAACACTGAAGCTTTCTTT
CSVDGSKMNTEAFF
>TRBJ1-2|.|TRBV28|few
TGTGCCAGCAGTTTGACCGGGACCTCAGAAGGCTACACCTTC
CASSLTGTSEGYTF
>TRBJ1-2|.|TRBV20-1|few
TGCAGCAACCTTGGCAACTATGGCTACACCTTC
CSNLGNYGYTF
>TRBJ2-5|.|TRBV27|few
TGTGCCAGCAGTCCAGCACTCGGGACCCAGTACTTC
CASSPALGTQYF
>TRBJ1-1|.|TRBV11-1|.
TGTGCCAGCAGCCGAGGGAGGTTGGCTGAAGCTTTCTTT
CASSRGRLAEAFF
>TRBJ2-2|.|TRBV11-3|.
TGTGCCAGCAGTCCCGGGACGGCGACCGGGGAGCTGTTTTTT
CASSPGTATGELFF
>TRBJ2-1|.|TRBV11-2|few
TGTGCCAGCAGAAGCCACATGCGGGGTTGGAATGAGCAGTTCTTC
CASRSHMRGWNEQFF
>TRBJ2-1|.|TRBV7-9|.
TGTGCCAGCAGCTTATCGCGCACAAGCAATGAGCAGTTCTTC
CASSLSRTSNEQFF
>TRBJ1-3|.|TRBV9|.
TGTGCCAGCAGCGTAGGACAGCTCGGGGACACCATATATTTT
CASSVGQLGDTIYF
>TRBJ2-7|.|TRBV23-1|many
TGCGCCACCAAGAGCGGCGTGCACTACGAGCAGTACTTC
CATKSGVHYEQYF
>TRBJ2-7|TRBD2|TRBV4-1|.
TGCGCCAGCAGCCAAGATCTCCTAGCGGGAGTTCGGGGCGAGCAGTACTTC
CASSQDLLAGVRGEQYF
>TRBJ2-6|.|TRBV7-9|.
TGTGCCAGCAGCCCGGGGGCGGGGACTGGGGCCAACGTCCTGACTTTC
CASSPGAGTGANVLTF
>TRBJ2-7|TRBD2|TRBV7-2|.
TGTGCCAGCAGCTTAGTAGCTTTAGGGCGGGGGTCCTACGAGCAGTACTTC
CASSLVALGRGSYEQYF